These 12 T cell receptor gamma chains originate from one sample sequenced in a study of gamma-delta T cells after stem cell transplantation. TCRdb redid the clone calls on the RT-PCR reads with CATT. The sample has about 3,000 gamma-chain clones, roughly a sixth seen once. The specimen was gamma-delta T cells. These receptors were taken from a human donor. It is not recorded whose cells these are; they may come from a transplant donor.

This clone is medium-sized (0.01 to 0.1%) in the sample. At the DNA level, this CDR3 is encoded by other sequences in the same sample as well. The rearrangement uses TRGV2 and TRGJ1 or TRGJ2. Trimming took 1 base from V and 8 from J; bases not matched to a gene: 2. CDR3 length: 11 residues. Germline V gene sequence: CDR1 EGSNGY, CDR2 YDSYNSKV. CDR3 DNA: TGTGCCACCTGGGACGGAGATAAGAAACTCTTT. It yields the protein CATWDGDKKLF.

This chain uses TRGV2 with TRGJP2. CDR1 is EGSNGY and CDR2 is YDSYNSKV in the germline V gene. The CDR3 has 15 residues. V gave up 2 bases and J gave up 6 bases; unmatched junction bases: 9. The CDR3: CATWDEAGGDWIKTF. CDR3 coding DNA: TGTGCCACCTGGGACGAAGCGGGAGGTGATTGGATCAAGACGTTT.

The CDR3 DNA is TGTGCCACCTGGCCTAGTTATTATAAGAAACTCTTT. It specifies CATWPSYYKKLF. The V gene is TRGV8, the J gene TRGJ1 or TRGJ2. After removal of 6 bases from V and 3 bases from J, the junction contained 5 bases not matched to a gene. There are 12 residues in the CDR3. Per germline, CDR1 VENAVY and CDR2 YDSYNSRV.

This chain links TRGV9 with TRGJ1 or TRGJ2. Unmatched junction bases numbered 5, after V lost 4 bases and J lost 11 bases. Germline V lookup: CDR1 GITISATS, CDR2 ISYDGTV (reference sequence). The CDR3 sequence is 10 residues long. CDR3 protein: CALWEFQKLF. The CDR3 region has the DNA TGTGCCTTGTGGGAATTTCAGAAACTCTTT.

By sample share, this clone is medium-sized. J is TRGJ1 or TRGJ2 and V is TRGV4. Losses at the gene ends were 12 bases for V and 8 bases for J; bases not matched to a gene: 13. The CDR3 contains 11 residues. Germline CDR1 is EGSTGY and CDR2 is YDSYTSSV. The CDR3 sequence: CAATSLDKKLF. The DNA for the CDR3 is TGTGCCGCAACTTCCCTTGATAAGAAACTCTTT.

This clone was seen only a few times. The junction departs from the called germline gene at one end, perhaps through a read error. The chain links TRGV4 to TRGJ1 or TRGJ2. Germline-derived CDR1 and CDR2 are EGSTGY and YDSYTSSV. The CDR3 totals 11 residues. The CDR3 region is CATWDAYKKLF. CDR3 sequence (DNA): TGCGCCACCTGGGATGCGTATAAGAAACTCTTT.

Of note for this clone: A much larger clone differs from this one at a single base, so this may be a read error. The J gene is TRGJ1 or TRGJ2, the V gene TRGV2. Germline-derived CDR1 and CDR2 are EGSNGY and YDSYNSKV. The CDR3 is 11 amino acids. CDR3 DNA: TGTGCCACCTGGGACGGTTATAGGAAACTCTTT. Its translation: CATWDGYRKLF.

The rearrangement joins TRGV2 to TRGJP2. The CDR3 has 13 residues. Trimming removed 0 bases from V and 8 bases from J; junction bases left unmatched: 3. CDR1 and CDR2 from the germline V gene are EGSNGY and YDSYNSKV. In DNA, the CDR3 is TGTGCCACCTGGGACGGGTTCGATTGGATCAAGACGTTT. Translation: CATWDGFDWIKTF.

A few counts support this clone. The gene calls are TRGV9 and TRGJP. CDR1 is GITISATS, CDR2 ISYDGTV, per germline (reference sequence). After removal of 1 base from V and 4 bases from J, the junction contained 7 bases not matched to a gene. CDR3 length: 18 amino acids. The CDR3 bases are TGTGCCTTGTGGGAGGTAGACTTCCAAGAGTTGGGCAAAAAAATCAAGGTATTT. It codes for CALWEVDFQELGKKIKVF.

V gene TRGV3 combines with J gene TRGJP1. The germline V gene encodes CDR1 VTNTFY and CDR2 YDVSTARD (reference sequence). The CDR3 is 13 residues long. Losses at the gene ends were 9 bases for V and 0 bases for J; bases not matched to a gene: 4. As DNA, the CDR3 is TGTGCCACCCTAAATACCACTGGTTGGTTCAAGATATTT. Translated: CATLNTTGWFKIF.

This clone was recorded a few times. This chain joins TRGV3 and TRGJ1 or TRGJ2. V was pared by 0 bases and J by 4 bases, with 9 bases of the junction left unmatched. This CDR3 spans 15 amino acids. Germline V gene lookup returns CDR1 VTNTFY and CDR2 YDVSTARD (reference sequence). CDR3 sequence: CATWDRPNVYYKKLF. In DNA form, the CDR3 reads TGTGCCACCTGGGACAGGCCAAATGTCTATTATAAGAAACTCTTT.

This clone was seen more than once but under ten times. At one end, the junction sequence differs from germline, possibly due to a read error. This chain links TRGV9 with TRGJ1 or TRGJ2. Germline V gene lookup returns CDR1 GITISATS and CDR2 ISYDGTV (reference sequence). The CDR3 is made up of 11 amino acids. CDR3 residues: CALGDYYKKLF. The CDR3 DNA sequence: TGTGCCTTGGGGGATTATTATAAGAAACTCTTT.